This T cell receptor (beta chain) was documented in a study of T cell repertoires in cytomegalovirus infection. Looked up from germline, CDR1 is LNHDA and CDR2 is SQIVND (reference sequence). The CDR3 is made up of 17 amino acids. Trimming cost V 10 bases and J 4 bases; bases outside gene matches: 11. The table lists this clonotype with a few counts. The antigen remains unidentified. TCRdb recomputed calls from the reads with MiXCR, one row per CDR3 protein. The sample consists of around 300,000 distinct CDR3 sequences, around 20% of them appearing once. Material: cultured PBMCs, obtained from culture after CMV antigen stimulation. The receptor was isolated from a human donor in good health (CMV status not recorded). Some clones in this sample may be carry-over from other donors' samples. The chain has TRBV19 and TRBJ2-1; 15 bases agree with TRBD2. Here the CDR3 reads CATNDRTSGRVYNEQFF. CDR3 bases: TGTGCCACCAACGACAGGACTAGCGGGAGGGTATACAATGAGCAGTTCTTC.